The clone carrying this T cell receptor beta chain has ten or more counts. Its antigen remains unidentified. The data are from a study of T-cell memory formation after mild COVID-19. Study-wide points: Researchers report contracting CD4+ clones mostly in CM and EM, with CD8+ clones in EMRA.

Using its own MiXCR run on the 5' RACE reads, TCRdb lists one record per CDR3 protein. The sample consists of about 39,000 distinct CDR3 sequences, 6% to 6.5% of them appearing once. Losses at the gene ends were 6 bases for V and 1 base for J; bases not matched to a gene: 6. This CDR3 contains 14 residues. The sequence was collected from an adult who had mild COVID-19 (a few samples of this study predate the infection). Cell type and time point are not known. This chain connects TRBV12-3 or TRBV12-4 to TRBJ2-7; 7 bases match TRBD1. Sequencing was performed on PBMCs or a T cell subset sorted from them (not recorded which). Here the CDR3 DNA reads TGTGCCAGCAGGCGACAGGGTGGGTCCTACGAGCAGTACTTC. Translation gives CASRRQGGSYEQYF.